This T cell receptor beta chain comes out of a study of CD8 T cells in Susac syndrome. Germline V gives CDR1 SGDLS, CDR2 YYNGEE. Trimming shortened V by 3 bases and J by 0 bases, and 8 bases separated the two germline ends. The CDR3 is 14 amino acids. Random-hexamer reverse transcription was applied to roughly 0.45 to 1 ug RNA. One entry per CDR3 protein, called by TCRdb with MiXCR from the immunoSEQ multiplex PCR reads. The sample yields some 220,000 distinct CDR3 sequences, roughly 96% seen once. This chain uses TRBV9 with TRBJ2-3; D gene uncertain. Material: CD4+ T cells from PBMCs. This sequence was found in a human donor with multiple sclerosis. The CDR3 DNA follows: TGTGCCAGCAGCGGTAAGGGTAGCACAGATACGCAGTATTTT. Protein: CASSGKGSTDTQYF.